The source of this T cell receptor beta chain is a study of T-cell memory formation after mild COVID-19. Study at large: For the most part, TCR clusters were specific to one donor. General observations from the study: Clones that got smaller from day 15 to 85 had even CD4/CD8, while clones growing later tipped toward CD4+. Nothing showed for sure that second-wave clones peaking on day 37 were SARS-CoV-2 specific.

CDR3 length: 14 residues. Germline V gene sequence: CDR1 KGHSH, CDR2 LQKENI. The J segment lost 9 bases and the V segment lost 5 bases, leaving 5 bases of the junction unmatched. 5'RACE primed from the constant segment yielded TCR alpha and TCR beta cDNA libraries bearing sample barcodes and UMIs. TCRdb ran MiXCR on the 5' RACE reads and lists one entry per CDR3 protein. The repertoire holds around 300,000 distinct CDR3 sequences, with around 15% as singletons. This clonotype was observed a handful of times. Its antigen is not identified. The specimen was PBMCs or a T cell subset sorted from them (not recorded which). The clonotype was recovered from a man aged 18-30 years who had mild COVID-19 (a few samples of this study predate the infection). Cell type and time point are not known. The rearrangement uses TRBV18 and TRBJ1-6; 9 bases fit TRBD1. The CDR3 coding sequence is TGTGCCAGCTCATCCGGACAGGGGCTTTCACCCCTCCACTTT. Residues: CASSSGQGLSPLHF.